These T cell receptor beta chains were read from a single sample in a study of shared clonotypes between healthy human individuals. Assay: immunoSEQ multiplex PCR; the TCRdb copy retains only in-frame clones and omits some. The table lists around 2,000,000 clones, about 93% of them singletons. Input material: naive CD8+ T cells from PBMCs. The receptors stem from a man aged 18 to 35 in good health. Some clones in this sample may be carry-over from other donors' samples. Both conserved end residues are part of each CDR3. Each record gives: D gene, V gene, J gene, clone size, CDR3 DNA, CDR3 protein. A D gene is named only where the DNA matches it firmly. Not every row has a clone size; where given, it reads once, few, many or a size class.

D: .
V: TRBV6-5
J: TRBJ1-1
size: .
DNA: TGTGCCAGCAGTTTATACAGTAAGACTGAAGCTTTCTTT
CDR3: CASSLYSKTEAFF

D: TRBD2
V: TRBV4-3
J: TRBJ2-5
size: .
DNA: TGCGCCAGCAGCTACGGGACTAGCGGGAGAGGAGAGACCCAGTACTTC
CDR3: CASSYGTSGRGETQYF

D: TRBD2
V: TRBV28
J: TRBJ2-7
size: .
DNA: TGTGCCAGCAGGGGGACTAGCGAGGCCGAGCAGTACTTC
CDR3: CASRGTSEAEQYF

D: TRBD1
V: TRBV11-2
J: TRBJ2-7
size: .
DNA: TGTGCCAGCAGCTCCAGACAGGGGCTGTCCTACGAGCAGTACTTC
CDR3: CASSSRQGLSYEQYF

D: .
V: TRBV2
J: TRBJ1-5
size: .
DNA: TGTGCCAGCAGTGATCACCCCCACAGGGTTGAACAGCCCCAGCATTTT
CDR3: CASSDHPHRVEQPQHF

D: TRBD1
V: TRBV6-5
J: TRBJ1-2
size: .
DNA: TGTGCCAGCAGTTACTTAACCGGGACAGGGTATGGCTACACCTTC
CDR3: CASSYLTGTGYGYTF

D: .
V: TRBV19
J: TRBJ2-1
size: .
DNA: TGTGCCAGTAGTTGGACTACCAGCTCCTACAATGAGCAGTTCTTC
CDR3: CASSWTTSSYNEQFF

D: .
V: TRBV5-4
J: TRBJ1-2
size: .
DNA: TGTGCCAGCAGCTCACCCCTTCAGCGCCGGGGCGCTGGCTACACCTTC
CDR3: CASSSPLQRRGAGYTF

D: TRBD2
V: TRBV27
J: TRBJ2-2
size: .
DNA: TGTGCCAGCAGTTTATTAACCATGGCGGGGGAACTAGCGAACACCGGGGAGCTGTTTTTT
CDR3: CASSLLTMAGELANTGELFF

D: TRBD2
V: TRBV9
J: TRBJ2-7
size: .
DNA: TGTGCCAGCAGCGCAACTAGCGGGGAGAGATCCCACGAGCAGTACTTC
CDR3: CASSATSGERSHEQYF

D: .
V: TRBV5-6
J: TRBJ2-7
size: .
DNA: TGTGCCAGCAGCTTGGCGCCGGATTCCTACGAGCAGTACTTC
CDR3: CASSLAPDSYEQYF

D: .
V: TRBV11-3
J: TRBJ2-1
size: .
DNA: TGTGCCAGCAGCTTAAGGGACGGAGGCCATGAGCAGTTCTTC
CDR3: CASSLRDGGHEQFF

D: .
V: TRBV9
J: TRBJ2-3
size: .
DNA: TGTGCCAGCAGCCAAGACGACAAGGGGATTACGCAGTATTTT
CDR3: CASSQDDKGITQYF

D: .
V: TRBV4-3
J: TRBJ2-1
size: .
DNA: TGCGCCAGCAGCCAGGGTGGTCGGACGCCCTACAATGAGCAGTTCTTC
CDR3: CASSQGGRTPYNEQFF

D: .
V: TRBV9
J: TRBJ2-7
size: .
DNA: TGTGCCAGCAGCTCTCCAGGGTACGAGCAGTACTTC
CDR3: CASSSPGYEQYF

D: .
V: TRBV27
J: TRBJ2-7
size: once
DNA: TGTGCCAGCAGTCTTGGGCAGGGGCACGAGCAGTACTTC
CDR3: CASSLGQGHEQYF

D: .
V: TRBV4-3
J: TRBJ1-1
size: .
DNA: TGCGCCAGCAGCCACCCCGTGGGGGGCGAGTTGGGCACTGAAGCTTTCTTT
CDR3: CASSHPVGGELGTEAFF

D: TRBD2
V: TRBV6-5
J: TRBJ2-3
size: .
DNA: TGTGCCAGCAGTTACGGGGGGGGAGAGCTCACAGATACGCAGTATTTT
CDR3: CASSYGGGELTDTQYF

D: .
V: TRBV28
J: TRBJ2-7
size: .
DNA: TGTGCCAGCAGTTTATATAGGGGTGGCGAGCAGTACTTC
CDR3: CASSLYRGGEQYF

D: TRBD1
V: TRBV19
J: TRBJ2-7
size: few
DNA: TGTGCCAGTAGTATCCCCGGCGGACAGGGCTACGAGCAGTACTTC
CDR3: CASSIPGGQGYEQYF

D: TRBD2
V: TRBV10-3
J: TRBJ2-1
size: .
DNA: TGTGCCATCAGATGGACTAGGGACAATGAGCAGTTCTTC
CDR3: CAIRWTRDNEQFF

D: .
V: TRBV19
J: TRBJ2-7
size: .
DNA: TGTGCCAGTAGTATACGAGGGACCTACGAGCAGTACTTC
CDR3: CASSIRGTYEQYF

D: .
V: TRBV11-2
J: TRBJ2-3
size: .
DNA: TGTGCCACATCTTGGGGTCTAGTGTCTACAACAGATACGCAGTATTTT
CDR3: CATSWGLVSTTDTQYF

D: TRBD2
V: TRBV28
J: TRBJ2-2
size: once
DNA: TGTGCCAGCAGACGGGGACTAGCGGGAGGGCCGGTGGGGGAGCTGTTTTTT
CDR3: CASRRGLAGGPVGELFF

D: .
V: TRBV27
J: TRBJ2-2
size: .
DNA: TGTGCCAGCAGTACCCTTGGGGGCGCCACCGGGGAGCTGTTTTTT
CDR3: CASSTLGGATGELFF

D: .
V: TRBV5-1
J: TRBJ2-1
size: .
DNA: TGCGCCAGCAGCTTGGATCTCGGATTGTACAATGAGCAGTTCTTC
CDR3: CASSLDLGLYNEQFF

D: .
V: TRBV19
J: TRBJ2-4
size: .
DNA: TGTGCCAGTAGTATAGATCACATTCCTCGAGCCAAAAACATTCAGTACTTC
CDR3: CASSIDHIPRAKNIQYF

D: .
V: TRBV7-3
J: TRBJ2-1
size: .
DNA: TGTGCCAGCAGCCTAAGGGGAGGACGCGTCCGCAATGAGCAGTTCTTC
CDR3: CASSLRGGRVRNEQFF

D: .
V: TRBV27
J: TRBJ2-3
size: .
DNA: TGTGCCAGCAGTTTAAGTCTAGCTCCGAGCACAGATACGCAGTATTTT
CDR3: CASSLSLAPSTDTQYF